This T cell receptor beta chain appears in the sequencing data of a study of T cell responses to AZD1222 COVID-19 vaccine. General study results and limits: Receipt of two AZD1222 doses was followed by a rise in Spike-specific TCR breadth and depth. Reports indicate that nearly half of spike-specific TCRs are directed at unmutated variant regions. Possibly, clonal diversity was underestimated; donors were largely white British and included more females.

Remarks on this clone: Its target is unknown.

Sequencing was performed with immunoSEQ multiplex PCR; in TCRdb, only in-frame clones are kept and a portion is missing. The sample includes 140,000 to 150,000 clones, roughly 85% of them seen just once. In germline, CDR1 is WSHSY, CDR2 SAAADI. This CDR3 contains 15 residues. Trimming cost V 6 bases and J 0 bases, with 12 bases left between them. The J gene is TRBJ2-1, the V gene TRBV10-2; D uncertain. This receptor was identified in an adult in good health. The specimen comprised peripheral blood, sampled on day 0 of AZD1222 vaccination. Here the CDR3 reads CASRLNPSSYNEQFF. Written as DNA, the CDR3 is TGCGCCAGCAGACTCAATCCTAGCTCCTACAATGAGCAGTTCTTC.